This record covers a single T cell receptor (beta chain). It has no known antigen specificity. No quality values exist for individual bases; no much larger clone is one base distant. The data belong to a study of OX40 agonist ivuxolimab in advanced cancers. At the level of the whole study: Ivuxolimab was a fully human IgG2 agonistic monoclonal antibody targeting the costimulatory receptor OX40 (CD134). Intravenous ivuxolimab was administered to patients every 2 weeks at six dose levels: 0.01, 0.1, 0.3, 1.5, 3 and 10 mg/kg. Of the 52 patients in dose escalation, about 19 had hepatocellular carcinoma, around 15 had melanoma, 9 had renal cell carcinoma and 9 had head and neck cancer. In the dose-escalation cohort, 65% to 90% of patients were male, and the mean age was around 60 years, with a range of about 23 to 80. Patients were allowed to have had prior anti-PD-1, anti-PD-L1 or anti-CTLA-4 therapy, and 40% to 45% of the dose-escalation patients had been treated with checkpoint inhibitors. Three dose-escalation patients achieved partial responses, one with hepatocellular carcinoma and two with cutaneous melanoma. Peripheral TCRbeta sequencing was intended to test whether TCR sequence diversity was altered and clonal T-cell expansion was caused by ivuxolimab. The paper describes the monotherapy dose-escalation part (N of about 57 patients) of the phase I trial of ivuxolimab.

For sequencing of the TCRbeta CDR3 region, genomic DNA was extracted from the sorted cells. The immunoSEQ Assay was used to sequence the TCRbeta CDR3 regions. Held by TCRdb, this immuneACCESS table contains in-frame sequences only and omits some clones. Under half of the omission traces to an unresolved V gene where checked; the cause of the rest is unknown. This sample has 90,000 to 95,000 clones in its table, and roughly 86% of those were observed once. The top ten clonotypes cover approximately 4% of the sample. CDR1 and CDR2, looked up from the germline V gene (reference sequence), are SGHAT and FQDESV. The CDR3 holds 16 amino acids from the cysteine to the phenylalanine. Only CDR3 DNA is held: 48 bases, read in frame from base 1. The trim is 5 bases for V and 0 bases for J, with a gap of 14 bases between the germline ends. Patients with autoimmune disease history or receiving systemic immunosuppression were excluded from the trial. Peripheral blood for TCR sequencing was collected from all dose cohorts at baseline, on cycle 4 day 1, and on cycle 7 day 1. The samples were taken from a phase I, first-in-human, multicenter, open-label dose-escalation trial of ivuxolimab. Adults with locally advanced or metastatic melanoma, renal cell carcinoma, hepatocellular carcinoma or head and neck squamous cell carcinoma were enrolled in the trial. Before TCR sequencing, CD4+ T cells and CD8+ T cells were sorted from peripheral blood as separate populations.

Points the paper makes about the study in general: The antigen specificity of the peripheral T cells that underwent clonal expansion was not determined. After ivuxolimab, CD8+ T cells had more expanded clones than CD4+ T cells on average. Low levels of normalized T-cell clonal expansion were also shown by some nonresponding patients. In partial responders in the 0.1-3.0 mg/kg groups, normalized peripheral clonal expansion was found to be among the lowest, especially among CD8+ T cells. Clonal expansion of both CD4+ and CD8+ blood T cells was observed from baseline to week 6 at doses 0.1 to 3.0 mg/kg.

The sequence joins TRBV11-1 to TRBJ2-1, with the D gene possibly TRBD1 or TRBD2, each one fitting 5 bases. Sequencing used CD4+ or CD8+ T cells sorted from blood, obtained in a trial of the OX40 agonist ivuxolimab. The sequence derives from an adult with an advanced solid tumor such as melanoma, head and neck, liver or kidney cancer. The base sequence is TGTGCCAGCAGCCGGGACCCTAGCCTCTCCTACAATGAGCAGTTCTTC. It translates to CASSRDPSLSYNEQFF.